This TCR beta chain stems from a study of shared clonotypes between healthy human individuals. Overall study findings and caveats: Donor clonotype sharing was expected to depend on sequencing depth.

Here immunoSEQ multiplex PCR was the method, and the copy in TCRdb shows in-frame clones only, minus some. The sample contains millions of clones, approximately 90% of which appear only once. In regard to this clone: Its cognate antigen is unknown.

The sample was naive CD4+ T cells sorted from blood. Subset here: CD45RA+ positively selected. This sequence originates from a young man in good health.

The CDR3 DNA is TGTGCCAGCAGCGGGGGGGCCTCAACAGATACGCAGTATTTT. Translation: CASSGGASTDTQYF. V is TRBV6-5 and J is TRBJ2-3, with 8 bases identical to TRBD2. V was clipped by 6 bases and J by 3 bases; unmatched bases: 5. Germline CDR1 is MNHEY and CDR2 is SVGAGI. The length of the CDR3 is 14 residues.